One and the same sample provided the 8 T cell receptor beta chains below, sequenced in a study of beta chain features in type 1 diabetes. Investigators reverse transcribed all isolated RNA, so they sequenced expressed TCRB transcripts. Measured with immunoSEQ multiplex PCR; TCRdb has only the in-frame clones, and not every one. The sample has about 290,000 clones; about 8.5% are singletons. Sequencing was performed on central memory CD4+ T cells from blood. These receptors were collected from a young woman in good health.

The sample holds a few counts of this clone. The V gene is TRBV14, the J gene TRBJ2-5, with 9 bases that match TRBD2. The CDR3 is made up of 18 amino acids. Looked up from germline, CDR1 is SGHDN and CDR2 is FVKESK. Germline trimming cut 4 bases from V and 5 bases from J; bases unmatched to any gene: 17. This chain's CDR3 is CASSPSVRGGYLRETQYF. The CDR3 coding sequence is TGTGCCAGCAGCCCGTCTGTGCGGGGGGGATATCTCCGGGAGACCCAGTACTTC.

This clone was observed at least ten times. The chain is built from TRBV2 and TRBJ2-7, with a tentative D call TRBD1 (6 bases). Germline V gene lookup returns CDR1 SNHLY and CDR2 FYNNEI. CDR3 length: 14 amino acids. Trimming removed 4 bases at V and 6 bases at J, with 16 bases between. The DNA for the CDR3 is TGTGCCAGCAGTGCCACCCCCGGGACATCCGAGCAGTACGTC. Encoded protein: CASSATPGTSEQYV.

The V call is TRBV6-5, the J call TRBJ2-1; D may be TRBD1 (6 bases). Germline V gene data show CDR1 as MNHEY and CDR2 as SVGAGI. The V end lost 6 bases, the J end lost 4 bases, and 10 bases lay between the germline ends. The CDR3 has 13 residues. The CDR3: CASSEQGYNEQFF. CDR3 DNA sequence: TGTGCCAGCAGCGAGCAGGGGTACAATGAGCAGTTCTTC.

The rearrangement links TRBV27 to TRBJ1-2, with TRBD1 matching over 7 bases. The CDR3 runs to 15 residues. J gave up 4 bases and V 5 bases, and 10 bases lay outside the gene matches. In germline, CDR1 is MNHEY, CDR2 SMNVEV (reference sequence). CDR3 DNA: TGTGCCAGCAGTCACAACGACAGGGACCTCTATGGCTACACCTTC. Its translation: CASSHNDRDLYGYTF.

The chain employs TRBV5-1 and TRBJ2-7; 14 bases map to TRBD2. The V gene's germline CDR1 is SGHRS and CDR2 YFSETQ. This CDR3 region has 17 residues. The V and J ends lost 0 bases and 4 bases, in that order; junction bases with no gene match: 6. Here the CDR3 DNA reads TGCGCCAGCAGCTTGGGGGGACTAGCGGGAGTGCCTTACGAGCAGTACTTC. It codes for CASSLGGLAGVPYEQYF.

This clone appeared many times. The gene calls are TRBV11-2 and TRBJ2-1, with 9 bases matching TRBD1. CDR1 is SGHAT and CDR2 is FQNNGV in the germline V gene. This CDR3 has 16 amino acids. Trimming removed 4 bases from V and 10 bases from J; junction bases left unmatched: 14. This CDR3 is CASSSTSGTGFREQFF. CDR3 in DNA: TGTGCCAGCAGCTCCACCTCCGGGACAGGGTTCCGCGAGCAGTTCTTC.

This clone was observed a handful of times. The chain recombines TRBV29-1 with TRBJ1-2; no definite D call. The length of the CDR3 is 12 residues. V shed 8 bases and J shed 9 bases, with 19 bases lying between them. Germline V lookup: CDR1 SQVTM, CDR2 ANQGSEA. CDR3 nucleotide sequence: TGCAGCATTTCAGACCGGTTAGGAAGCTACACCTTC. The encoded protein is CSISDRLGSYTF.

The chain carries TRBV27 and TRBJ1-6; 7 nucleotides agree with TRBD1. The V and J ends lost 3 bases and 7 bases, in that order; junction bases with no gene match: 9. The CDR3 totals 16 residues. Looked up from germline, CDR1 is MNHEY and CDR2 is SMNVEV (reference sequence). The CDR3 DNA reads TGTGCCAGCAGTTTTCGGCCGGGACAGACCAATTCACCCCTCCACTTT. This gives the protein CASSFRPGQTNSPLHF.